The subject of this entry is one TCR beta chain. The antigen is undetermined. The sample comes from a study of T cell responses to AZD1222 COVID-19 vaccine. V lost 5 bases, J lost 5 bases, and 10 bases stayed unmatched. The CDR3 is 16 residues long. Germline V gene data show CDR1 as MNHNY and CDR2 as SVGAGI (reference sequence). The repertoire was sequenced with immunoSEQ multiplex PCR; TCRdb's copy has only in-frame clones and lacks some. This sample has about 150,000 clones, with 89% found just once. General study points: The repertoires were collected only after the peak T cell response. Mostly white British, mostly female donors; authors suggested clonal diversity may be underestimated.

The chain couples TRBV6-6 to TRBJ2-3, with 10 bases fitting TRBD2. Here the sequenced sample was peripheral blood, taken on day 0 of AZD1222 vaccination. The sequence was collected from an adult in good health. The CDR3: CASSRLGLATGDTQYF. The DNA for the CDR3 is TGTGCCAGCAGTAGGTTGGGACTAGCGACCGGAGATACGCAGTATTTT.